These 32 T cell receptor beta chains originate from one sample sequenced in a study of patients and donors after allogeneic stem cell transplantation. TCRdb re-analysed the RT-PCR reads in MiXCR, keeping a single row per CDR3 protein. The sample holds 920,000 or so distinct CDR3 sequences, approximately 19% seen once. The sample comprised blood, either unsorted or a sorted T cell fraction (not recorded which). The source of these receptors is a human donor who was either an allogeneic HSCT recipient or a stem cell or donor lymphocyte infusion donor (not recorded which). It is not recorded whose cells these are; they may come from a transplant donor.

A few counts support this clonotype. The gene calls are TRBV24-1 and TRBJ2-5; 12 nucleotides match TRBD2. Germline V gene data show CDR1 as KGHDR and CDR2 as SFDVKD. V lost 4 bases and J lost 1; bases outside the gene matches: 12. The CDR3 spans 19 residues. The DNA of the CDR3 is TGTGCCACCAGTGACCGGCGGCCTAGCGGGGGGGCCAGCCAAGAGACCCAGTACTTC. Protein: CATSDRRPSGGASQETQYF.

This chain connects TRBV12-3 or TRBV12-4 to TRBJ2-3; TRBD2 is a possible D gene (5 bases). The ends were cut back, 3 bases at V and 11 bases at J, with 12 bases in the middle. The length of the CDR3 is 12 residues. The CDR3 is CASSLGVSGQYF. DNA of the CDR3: TGTGCCAGCAGTTTGGGTGTGAGCGGGCAGTATTTT.

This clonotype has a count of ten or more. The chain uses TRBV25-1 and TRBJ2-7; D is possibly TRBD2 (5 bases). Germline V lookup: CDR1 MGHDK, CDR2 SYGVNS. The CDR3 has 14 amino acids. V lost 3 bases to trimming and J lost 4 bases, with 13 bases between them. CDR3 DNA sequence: TGTGCCAGCAGTGACCCTGGACTCCCATACGAGCAGTACTTC. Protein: CASSDPGLPYEQYF.

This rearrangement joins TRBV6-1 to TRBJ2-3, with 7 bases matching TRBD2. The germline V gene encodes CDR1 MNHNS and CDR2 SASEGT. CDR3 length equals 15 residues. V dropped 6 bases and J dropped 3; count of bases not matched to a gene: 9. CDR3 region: CASRGAGVGTDTQYF. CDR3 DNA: TGTGCCAGCAGGGGCGCGGGAGTTGGGACAGATACGCAGTATTTT.

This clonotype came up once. Written as DNA, the CDR3 is TGTGCCATCAGTGCCCAGGGGGCGTTGGGTGAGCAGTTCTTC. Translating gives CAISAQGALGEQFF. The chain has TRBV10-3 and TRBJ2-1; 8 bases match TRBD1. CDR3 length: 14 amino acids. Per the germline V gene, CDR1 is ENHRY and CDR2 is SYGVKD. V shed 4 bases and J 9 bases; nucleotides not matched to a gene: 8.

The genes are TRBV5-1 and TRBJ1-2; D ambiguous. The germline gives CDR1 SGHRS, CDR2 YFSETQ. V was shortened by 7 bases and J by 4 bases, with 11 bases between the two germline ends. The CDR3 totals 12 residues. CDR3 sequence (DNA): TGCGCCAGCCGACTAGGGCCCTATGGCTACACCTTC. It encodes CASRLGPYGYTF.

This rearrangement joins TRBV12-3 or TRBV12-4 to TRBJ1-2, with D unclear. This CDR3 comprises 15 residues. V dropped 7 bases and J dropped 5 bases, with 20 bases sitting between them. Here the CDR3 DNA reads TGTGCCAGCACCCCTTTGGAGGGAGTGAGGTATGGCTACACCTTC. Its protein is CASTPLEGVRYGYTF.

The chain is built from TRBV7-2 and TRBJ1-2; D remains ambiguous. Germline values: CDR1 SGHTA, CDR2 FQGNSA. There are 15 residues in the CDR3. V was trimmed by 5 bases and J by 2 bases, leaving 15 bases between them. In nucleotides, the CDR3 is TGTGCCAGCAGCGTATTGACAAGCTCGAACTATGGCTACACCTTC. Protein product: CASSVLTSSNYGYTF.

For the CDR3, the DNA is TGTGCCAGCAGCTTGGCGGCAGGGTGGGCTTTCTTT. It encodes CASSLAAGWAFF. The gene calls are TRBV5-6 and TRBJ1-1; D might be TRBD1 (5 bases). Germline V lookup: CDR1 SGHDT, CDR2 YYEEEE. The CDR3 extends over 12 amino acids. Trimming took off 0 bases at V and 11 bases at J, with 11 bases between the two ends.

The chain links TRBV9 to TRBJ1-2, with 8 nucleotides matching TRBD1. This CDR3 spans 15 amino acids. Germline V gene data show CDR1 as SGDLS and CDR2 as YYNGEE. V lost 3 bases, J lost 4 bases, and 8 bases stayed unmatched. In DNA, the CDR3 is TGTGCCAGCAGCGACGGACAGGGTTGGGCCTATGGCTACACCTTC. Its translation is CASSDGQGWAYGYTF.

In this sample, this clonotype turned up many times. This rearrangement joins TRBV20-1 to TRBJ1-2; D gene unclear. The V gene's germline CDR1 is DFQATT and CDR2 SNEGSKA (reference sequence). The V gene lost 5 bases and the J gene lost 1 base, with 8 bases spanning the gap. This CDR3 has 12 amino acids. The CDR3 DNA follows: TGCAGTGCTCGCCCCAGTAACTATGGCTACACCTTC. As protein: CSARPSNYGYTF.

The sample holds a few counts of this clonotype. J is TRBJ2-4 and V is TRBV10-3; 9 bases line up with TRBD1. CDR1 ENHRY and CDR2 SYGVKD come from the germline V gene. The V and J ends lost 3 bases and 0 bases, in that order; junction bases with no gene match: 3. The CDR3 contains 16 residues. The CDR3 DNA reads TGTGCCATCAGTGACGGGACAGGGATAGCCAAAAACATTCAGTACTTC. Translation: CAISDGTGIAKNIQYF.

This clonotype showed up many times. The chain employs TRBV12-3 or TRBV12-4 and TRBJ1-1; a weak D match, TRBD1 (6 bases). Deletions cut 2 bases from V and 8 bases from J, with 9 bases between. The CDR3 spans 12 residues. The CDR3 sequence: CASSLRGAEAFF. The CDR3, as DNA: TGTGCCAGCAGTTTAAGGGGGGCAGAAGCTTTCTTT.

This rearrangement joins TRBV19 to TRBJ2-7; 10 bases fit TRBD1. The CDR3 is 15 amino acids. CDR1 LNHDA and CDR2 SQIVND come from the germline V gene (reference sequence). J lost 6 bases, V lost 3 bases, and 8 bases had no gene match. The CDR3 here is CASSMVGTGAGEQYF. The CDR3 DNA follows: TGTGCCAGTAGTATGGTCGGGACAGGGGCCGGCGAGCAGTACTTC.

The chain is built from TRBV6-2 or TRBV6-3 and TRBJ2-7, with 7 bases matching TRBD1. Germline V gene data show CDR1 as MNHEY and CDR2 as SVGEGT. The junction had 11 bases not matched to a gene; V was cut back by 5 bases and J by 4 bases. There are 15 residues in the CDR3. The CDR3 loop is CASSPGDRVGYEQYF. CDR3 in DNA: TGTGCCAGCAGTCCCGGAGACAGGGTAGGATACGAGCAGTACTTC.

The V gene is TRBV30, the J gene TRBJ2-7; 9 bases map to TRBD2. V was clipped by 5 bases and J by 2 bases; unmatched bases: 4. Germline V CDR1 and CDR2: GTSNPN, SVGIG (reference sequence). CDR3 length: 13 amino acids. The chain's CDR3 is CAWGAGGPYEQYF. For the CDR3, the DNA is TGTGCCTGGGGAGCGGGGGGACCCTACGAGCAGTACTTC.

The DNA for the CDR3 is TGTGCCAGCGCCGAAAGGCTGGATGAGCAGTTCTTC. Its protein product is CASAERLDEQFF. The V gene is TRBV12-3 or TRBV12-4, the J gene TRBJ2-1; D is unresolved. This CDR3 is built from 12 residues. Trimming removed 8 bases at V and 8 bases at J, with 13 bases between.

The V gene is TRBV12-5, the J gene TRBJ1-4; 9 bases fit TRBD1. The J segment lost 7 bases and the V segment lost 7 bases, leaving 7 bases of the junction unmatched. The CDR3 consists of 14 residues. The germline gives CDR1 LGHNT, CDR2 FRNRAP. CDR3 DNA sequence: TGTGCTAGTGTCAACGGGACAGGGTGTGAAAAACTGTTTTTT. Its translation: CASVNGTGCEKLFF.

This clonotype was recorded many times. The CDR3 DNA reads TGCGCCAGCAGCTTATCGGGACAGGGTTTAAACGAGCAGTACTTC. This sequence encodes CASSLSGQGLNEQYF. The chain employs TRBV5-1 and TRBJ2-7; 9 positions agree with TRBD1. This CDR3 is 15 amino acids long. The germline V gene has CDR1 SGHRS and CDR2 YFSETQ. V shed 2 bases, J shed 5 bases, and the junction held 8 bases outside the gene matches.

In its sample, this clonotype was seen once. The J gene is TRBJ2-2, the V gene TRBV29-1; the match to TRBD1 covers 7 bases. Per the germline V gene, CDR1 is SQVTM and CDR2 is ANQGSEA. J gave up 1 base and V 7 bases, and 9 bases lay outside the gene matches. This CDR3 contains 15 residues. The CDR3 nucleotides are TGCAGCGCTTCTCGACAGGGCAGGAACACCGGGGAGCTGTTTTTT. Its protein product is CSASRQGRNTGELFF.

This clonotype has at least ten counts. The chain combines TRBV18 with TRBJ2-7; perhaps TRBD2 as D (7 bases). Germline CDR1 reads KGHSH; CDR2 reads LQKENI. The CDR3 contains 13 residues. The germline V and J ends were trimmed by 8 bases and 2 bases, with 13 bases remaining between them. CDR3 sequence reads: CASSPGGPYEQYF. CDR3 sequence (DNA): TGTGCCAGCAGCCCCGGGGGGCCCTACGAGCAGTACTTC.

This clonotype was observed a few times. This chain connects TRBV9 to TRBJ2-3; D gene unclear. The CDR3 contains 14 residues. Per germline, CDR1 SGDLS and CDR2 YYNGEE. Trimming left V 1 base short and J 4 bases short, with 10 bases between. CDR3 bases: TGTGCCAGCAGCGTACGGTCCGTCGCAGATACGCAGTATTTT. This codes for CASSVRSVADTQYF.

CDR3 region: CASSQDLNRRGGNTIYF. DNA of the CDR3: TGCGCCAGCAGCCAAGATCTCAACAGAAGGGGCGGAAACACCATATATTTT. This sequence joins TRBV4-1 and TRBJ1-3; TRBD1 might be the D (5 bases). Trimming left V 0 bases short and J 4 bases short, with 16 bases between. The CDR3 has 17 residues. Germline CDR1 MGHRA, CDR2 YSYEKL.

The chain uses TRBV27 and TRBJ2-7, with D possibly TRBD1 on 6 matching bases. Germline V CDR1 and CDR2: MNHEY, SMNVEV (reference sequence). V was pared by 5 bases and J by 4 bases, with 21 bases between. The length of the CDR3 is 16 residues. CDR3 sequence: CASSPPGRQGFYEQYF. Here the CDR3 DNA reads TGTGCCAGCAGTCCCCCAGGGCGGCAGGGGTTTTACGAGCAGTACTTC.

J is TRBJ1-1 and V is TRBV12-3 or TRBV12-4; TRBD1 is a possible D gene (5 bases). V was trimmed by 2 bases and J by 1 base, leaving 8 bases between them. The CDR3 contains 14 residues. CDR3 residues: CASSLTGWNTEAFF. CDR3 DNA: TGTGCCAGCAGTTTAACAGGATGGAACACTGAAGCTTTCTTT.

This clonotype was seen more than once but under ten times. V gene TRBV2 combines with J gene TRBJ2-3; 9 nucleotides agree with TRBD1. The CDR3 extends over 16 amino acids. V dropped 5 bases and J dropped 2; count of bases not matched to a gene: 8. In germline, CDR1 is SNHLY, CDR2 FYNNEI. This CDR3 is CASSYGTGYNTDTQYF. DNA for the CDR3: TGTGCCAGCAGTTACGGGACAGGGTACAACACAGATACGCAGTATTTT.

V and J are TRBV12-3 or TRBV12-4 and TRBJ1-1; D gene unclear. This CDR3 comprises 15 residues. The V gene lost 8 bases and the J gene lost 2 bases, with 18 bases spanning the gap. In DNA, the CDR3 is TGTGCCAGCGTCATCGGCTTGAAGCAAAACACTGAAGCTTTCTTT. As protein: CASVIGLKQNTEAFF.

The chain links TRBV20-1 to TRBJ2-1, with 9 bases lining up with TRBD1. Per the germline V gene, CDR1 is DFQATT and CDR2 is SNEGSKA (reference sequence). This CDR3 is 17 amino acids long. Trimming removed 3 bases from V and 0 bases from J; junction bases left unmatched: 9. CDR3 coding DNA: TGCAGTGCTAGCCCCCCGTGGGACAGGGACTCCTACAATGAGCAGTTCTTC. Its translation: CSASPPWDRDSYNEQFF.

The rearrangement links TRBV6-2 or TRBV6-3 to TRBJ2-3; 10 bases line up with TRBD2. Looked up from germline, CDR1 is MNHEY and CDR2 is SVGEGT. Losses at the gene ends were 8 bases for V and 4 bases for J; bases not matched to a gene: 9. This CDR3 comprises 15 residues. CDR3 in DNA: TGTGCCAGCCGGCAACTAGCGGGGCCAGCAGATACGCAGTATTTT. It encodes CASRQLAGPADTQYF.

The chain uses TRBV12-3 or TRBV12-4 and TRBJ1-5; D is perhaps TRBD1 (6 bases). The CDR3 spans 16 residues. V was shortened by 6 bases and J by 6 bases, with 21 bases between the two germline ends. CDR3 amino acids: CASSRSRAGDGQPQHF. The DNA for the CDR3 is TGTGCCAGCAGCAGAAGTAGGGCAGGGGATGGTCAGCCCCAGCATTTT.

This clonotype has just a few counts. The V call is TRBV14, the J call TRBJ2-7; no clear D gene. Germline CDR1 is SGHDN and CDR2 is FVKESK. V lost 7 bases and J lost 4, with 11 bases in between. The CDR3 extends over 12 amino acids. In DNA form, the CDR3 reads TGTGCCAGCACTACGGAACCTTACGAGCAGTACTTC. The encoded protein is CASTTEPYEQYF.

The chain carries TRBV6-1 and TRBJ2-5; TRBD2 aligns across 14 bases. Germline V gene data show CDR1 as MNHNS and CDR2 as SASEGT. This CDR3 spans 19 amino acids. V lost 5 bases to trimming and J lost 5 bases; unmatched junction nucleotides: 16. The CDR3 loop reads CASSKGLAGDALIWETQYF. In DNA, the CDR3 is TGTGCCAGCAGTAAGGGACTAGCGGGAGATGCTCTTATTTGGGAGACCCAGTACTTC.